A selection of T cell receptor beta chains follows, all from one sample in a study of T cells in localized non-small cell lung cancer. Clones were read by immunoSEQ multiplex PCR, and TCRdb kept only the in-frame ones, dropping some. Among tens of thousands of clones listed, approximately 84% were seen once. Sample: peripheral blood, taken before any cancer treatment. These receptors all come from a female donor at least 60 years old with stage I lung adenocarcinoma. Both conserved end residues are part of each CDR3.

CDR3: CASSGGFGVTDTQYF; V: TRBV6-4; J: TRBJ2-3
CDR3: CASSGGAYDQETQYF; V: TRBV7-9; J: TRBJ2-5
CDR3: CASSSLGTEKLYEQFF; V: TRBV27; J: TRBJ2-1
CDR3: CASSSGWNQPQHF; V: TRBV6-1; J: TRBJ1-5
CDR3: CASSQFTRQQGTNEKLFF; V: TRBV4-1; J: TRBJ1-4
CDR3: CAWSVWESGQTQYF; V: TRBV30; J: TRBJ2-5
CDR3: CASSLPTDRDKAGYTF; V: TRBV7-9; J: TRBJ1-2
CDR3: CASSDRGSSTDTQYF; V: TRBV6-4; J: TRBJ2-3
CDR3: CASSLAGGNVNTEAFF; V: TRBV5-6; J: TRBJ1-1
CDR3: CASSIDARDPAGYTF; V: TRBV19; J: TRBJ1-2
CDR3: CASSLEGLTEAFF; V: TRBV5-4; J: TRBJ1-1
CDR3: CASSLKSGGSDTQYF; V: TRBV5-6; J: TRBJ2-3
CDR3: CASSPDLKQFF; V: TRBV7-2; J: TRBJ2-1
CDR3: CATRDRPLSNQPQHF; V: TRBV19; J: TRBJ1-5
CDR3: CASSYLSGSSYNEQFF; V: TRBV6-5; J: TRBJ2-1
CDR3: CASSLGGQPQHF; V: TRBV7-9; J: TRBJ1-5
CDR3: CASSQETGLYSPLHF; V: TRBV4-1; J: TRBJ1-6
CDR3: CASSQETGRVFRAFF; V: TRBV4-2; J: TRBJ1-1
CDR3: CASSLPTAPRDTQYF; V: TRBV11-3; J: TRBJ2-3
CDR3: CAWSLYYGEPYNEQFF; V: TRBV30; J: TRBJ2-1
CDR3: CASSLNPGTENTEAFF; V: TRBV9; J: TRBJ1-1
CDR3: CASSPGTRDEQYF; V: TRBV7-9; J: TRBJ2-7
CDR3: CASSLRRGPTGELFF; V: TRBV5-6; J: TRBJ2-2
CDR3: CSVGSSGFNTEAFF; V: TRBV29-1; J: TRBJ1-1
CDR3: CASGSLGGSTDTQYF; V: TRBV12-5; J: TRBJ2-3
CDR3: CASSYDGTGYEQYF; V: TRBV6-5; J: TRBJ2-7
CDR3: CASMPPRGTLTSNYGYTF; V: TRBV5-4; J: TRBJ1-2
CDR3: CASSIRQLNEKLFF; V: TRBV19; J: TRBJ1-4
CDR3: CASSSGRLTPQPQHF; V: TRBV5-6; J: TRBJ1-5
CDR3: CASSSYRDRVTYTF; V: TRBV6-5; J: TRBJ1-2
CDR3: CAISESRTQPQHF; V: TRBV10-3; J: TRBJ1-5